Sequencing of this T cell receptor beta chain was carried out in a study of blood T cell repertoires in COVID-19. Some clones are missing from TCRdb's copy, which holds only in-frame ones; the method was immunoSEQ multiplex PCR. Found here are about 100,000 clones, approximately 90% of them singletons; the top ten hold 1.8%. This CDR3 is built from 18 residues. Germline V CDR1 and CDR2: MNHNS, SASEGT. Unmatched junction bases numbered 9, after V lost 0 bases and J lost 0 bases. This clonotype was obtained from a human donor with active COVID-19. The donor label of this sample is uncertain. The sequencing sample was made of peripheral blood. The chain is built from TRBV6-1 and TRBJ2-7, with 9 positions matching TRBD2. CDR3 protein: CASSEAALSGGYSYEQYF. For the CDR3, the DNA is TGTGCCAGCAGTGAAGCCGCCTTAAGCGGGGGGTACTCCTACGAGCAGTACTTC.